This T cell receptor beta chain was found in a study of blood T cell repertoires in COVID-19. Study background: Donors in the United States, Italy and Spain gave samples during acute or convalescent COVID-19. T cells, B-cell-depleted T cells, or PBMCs supplied cDNA or gDNA.

The authors' processing: By means of reference gene primer amplification, nucleated cell counts were estimated. This table comes from immunoSEQ multiplex PCR, and its TCRdb copy is limited to in-frame clones, with some not included. The DNA gave D and trimming, while V, J and clone size come from that table. The sample holds over 200,000 clones, 82% seen once. Trimming took 4 bases from V and 2 from J; bases not matched to a gene: 11. The CDR3 has 17 amino acids. Germline V gene sequence: CDR1 LGHDT, CDR2 YNNKEL (reference sequence). The receptor was derived from a woman aged 40 to 49 with acute or convalescent COVID-19. The chain recombines TRBV3-1 (or the pseudogene TRBV3-2) with TRBJ2-5; 9 bases agree with TRBD1. Input material: peripheral blood. CDR3 nucleotides: TGTGCCAGCAGCCTCCGGACCGCCGGGACAGGGCAAGAGACCCAGTACTTC. Translating gives CASSLRTAGTGQETQYF.